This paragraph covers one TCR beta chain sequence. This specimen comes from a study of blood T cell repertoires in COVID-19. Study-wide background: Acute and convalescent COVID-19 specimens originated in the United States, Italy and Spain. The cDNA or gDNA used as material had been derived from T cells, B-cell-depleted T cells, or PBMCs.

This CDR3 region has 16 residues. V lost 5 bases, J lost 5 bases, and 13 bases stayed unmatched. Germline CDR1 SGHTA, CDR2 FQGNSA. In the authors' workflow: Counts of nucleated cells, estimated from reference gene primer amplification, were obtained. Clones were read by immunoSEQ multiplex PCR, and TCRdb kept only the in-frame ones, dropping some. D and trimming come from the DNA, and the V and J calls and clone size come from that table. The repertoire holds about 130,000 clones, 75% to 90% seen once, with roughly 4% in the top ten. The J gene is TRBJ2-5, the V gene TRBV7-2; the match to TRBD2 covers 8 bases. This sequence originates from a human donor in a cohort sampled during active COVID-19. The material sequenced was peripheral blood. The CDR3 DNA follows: TGTGCCAGCAGCCCCCGGACTAGCTTCCCCAGGGAGACCCAGTACTTC. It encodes CASSPRTSFPRETQYF.